This record covers a single T cell receptor (beta chain). The clone's antigen remains unknown. Qualities for individual bases were not recorded, and no much larger clone is one base off. These data belong to a study of sequential checkpoint blockade in melanoma (dated by TCRdb to about 2019). Describing the broader study: Patients were assigned by 1:1 randomization to either first-line nivolumab followed by ipilimumab (arm A) or ipilimumab followed by nivolumab (arm B). Maintenance nivolumab came after both trial sequences. Points the paper makes about the study in general: Validation of the response-prediction model combining TCR metrics and mutation burden is needed in larger, independent patient cohorts.

Taken from the germline V gene (reference sequence), the CDR1 and CDR2 loops are SGHNT and YYREEE. V gives up 4 bases and J gives up 6 bases, and the segment between their germline ends measures 22 bases. The CDR3 goes from the cysteine to the phenylalanine over 17 residues. This entry keeps only the CDR3 DNA: 51 bases, framed from base 1. What this sample's treatment or condition label stands for: randomized to nivolumab then ipilimumab (arm A) or the reverse (arm B). None of the patients in the trial had previously been given DNA-damaging chemotherapy. A FACS Aria II flow cytometer was used to sort live CD3+CD8+ cells that were negative for CD19 and CD56 from thawed PBMCs. Samples came from patients with melanoma in CheckMate 064, a randomized, open-label phase II trial of sequential checkpoint blockade. Peripheral blood mononuclear cells were collected by leukapheresis, purified using Ficoll-Paque, and frozen in human serum containing around 9.8% DMSO. Immediately after sorting, the purity of sorted blood CD3+CD8+ cells was verified to be >95%, after which DNA was extracted.

TCRbeta CDR3 regions were immunosequenced from genomic DNA with the immunoSEQ Assay. Before high-throughput sequencing, the genomic DNA was amplified using bias-controlled multiplex PCR. Under the source paper's analysis protocol: To quantify the absolute abundance of each unique TCRbeta CDR3 region, the sequences were collapsed and filtered. Clonality was defined as 1 minus Pielou's evenness and was calculated using productive rearrangements only. A previously published method was used to identify clones with significantly greater frequencies in on-treatment samples than in baseline samples. The table was pulled from immuneACCESS by TCRdb, which kept in-frame rearrangements only. Such tables lose some clones; where checked, under half of the loss comes from unresolved V genes, and the rest has no known cause. From that table come the V and J calls and clone size; the DNA was used to work out D and trimming. The sample has 25,000 to 35,000 clones on record, nearly 85% of them singletons. The ten largest clones represent about 15% of the sample.

Source: CD8+ T cells sorted from blood (inferred from file names), taken from a patient given nivolumab and ipilimumab in sequence. The TCR sequence derives from a human donor with melanoma. The rearranged chain carries TRBV5-4 and TRBJ2-2, with TRBD1 tentatively as D gene (8 bases match). The nucleotide sequence is given as TGTGCCAGCAGCAACAGCGGCGGACAGGGAGGGCCCGGGGAGCTGTTTTTT. This gives the protein CASSNSGGQGGPGELFF.